This T cell receptor (beta chain) is from a study of cytomegalovirus exposure and HLA in healthy donors (TCRdb year 2017). As for the study more broadly: In an earlier analysis of 587 of the donors, 250 to 350 Gb of sequence data and some 120 million unique TCR beta sequences from about 179 million T cells were reported. An early release covering 550 to 700 HLA-typed donors comprised approximately 300 gigabases of sequencing data and tens of millions of unique TCR sequences. Among the roughly 370 genotyped donors, around 79% belonged to the genetic ancestry cluster associated with self-reported Caucasian donors. The study aimed to test whether signatures of past pathogen exposure could be identified by cataloging public T cell receptors. Using immunosequencing, the study profiled T cell repertoires from around 670 subjects and related those repertoires to cytomegalovirus serostatus. Along with the roughly 610-subject first cohort, a separate validation cohort of 120 different subjects was used. To predict cytomegalovirus infection status, the study combined high-throughput TCR immunosequencing, statistical association of individual TCRs with disease status, and machine learning. To study patterns of TCR occurrence, a later analysis re-analyzed previously published TCR beta repertoires from 666 donors and added high-resolution HLA genotyping. The later analysis used no new phenotypic data to find candidate immune exposures, relying instead on TCR beta sequences and their occurrence across donors. To decide whether each TCR beta V gene segment behaved as functional or pseudogenic, an earlier analysis of fewer than 750 of the donors relied on high-throughput TCR beta sequencing. Donor age, sex, ethnicity and CMV serostatus were collected together with the repertoire data. In a later genetic analysis, genome-wide SNP genotypes for about three fifths of the roughly 670 donors were used, and that subset was treated as a discovery cohort. Every repertoire in the discovery cohort had been generated on one and the same sequencing platform. Both class I and class II loci were covered by HLA typing, at four-digit resolution. Typing coverage varied by locus: 629-630 donors for A, B, C, DRB1 and DQB1; 500 to 550 for DQA1; about 590 for DPA1; approximately 470 for DPB1. Because of strong linkage in the cohort, 4 to 6 DR-DQ haplotypes were treated as single units for association and clustering. Among 398 genotyped donors of the cohort, an average of around 240,000 unique TCR beta nucleotide sequences were sequenced per donor, around 20% of them non-productive. Paper-wide results and their limitations: At a false discovery rate of 0.05, a later analysis linked roughly 17,000 TCR beta sequences to specific HLA alleles. A later analysis found that HLA-associated TCR beta chains were more clonally expanded and had lower generation probabilities than equally common non-associated chains. A total of some 180 TCR beta chains were listed by the study as associated with cytomegalovirus. A later genetic analysis reported fewer N-insertions in productive TCRs among donors in an Asian-associated ancestry cluster than the roughly 670-donor mean. Because the 87-base-pair reads could not distinguish some IMGT-functional V segments, including TRBV6-2 and TRBV6-3, those segments were excluded. In vitro tests confirmed that a few of the cytomegalovirus-associated TCR beta chains recognize cytomegalovirus antigens. V-gene and J-gene trimming of TCR beta chains was associated with a missense DCLRE1C variant in a later genetic analysis, and the association was replicated in an independent cohort. Most CMV-associated TCR beta chains appeared to be HLA-restricted in a later analysis, and the HLA associations seemed to be driven largely by CMV exposure. In an earlier analysis of about 600 of the donors, most TCR beta V segments appeared in productive rearrangements about 87% or about 30% of the time, broadly matching IMGT annotations. A further reported finding was that TCR beta sequences accurately predicted the HLA-A and HLA-B alleles for most subjects in the first cohort. While some public TCRs were present in many individuals, most TCR sequences turned up only very rarely across donors. According to a later analysis, TCR association rates differed among HLA loci, with DRB1 alleles showing the most associated TCRs and HLA-C alleles showing the fewest. When HLA alleles, especially DR and DQ, strongly co-occurred, attributing TCR associations to individual alleles was difficult. This cohort had only TCR beta chains sequenced, and the lack of alpha or paired-chain data limited which features could be detected. Because HLA typing was missing for some donors at each locus, association tests included only the typed subset. CMV serostatus was the only immune exposure information available for the cohort. Presence/absence analyses assumed roughly uniform sequencing depth across donors, an assumption that may not hold. The classifier was reported to diagnose cytomegalovirus status with high specificity and sensitivity in both the original cohort and the validation cohort. Several of the top co-occurrence clusters appeared to be linked to parvovirus B19, influenza, CMV and Epstein-Barr virus, according to a later analysis. Because counts were too low, 15 to 20 rarely observed V segments, including chromosome 9 orphons, were left out of the earlier analysis of some 600 of the donors. Correlated functional status among segregating V segments might reflect linkage disequilibrium, but an unknown experimental factor could not be ruled out. A cluster of highly shared sequence variants was judged likely to represent a technical artifact of the sequencing pipeline. The authors suggested that the approach could potentially be extended to other disease states and immunological phenotypes.

The library was built by means of the immunoSEQ multiplex PCR assay. A mixture of 60 forward primers for TCR Vbeta segments and 13 reverse primers for TCR Jbeta segments was used in the multiplex PCR. Amplification of the CDR3 region of rearranged TCR beta genes was performed with a multiplex PCR assay on genomic DNA. The amplified TCR beta libraries were sequenced on the Illumina HiSeq System as 87-base-pair reads. In the original analysis: In a later analysis, some 80 million unique TCR beta chains were counted across the 500 to 700 repertoires, and approximately 9.9 million of these chains were shared by at least two donors. A nearest-neighbor algorithm error-corrected the raw reads and collapsed the reads into unique sequences, merging closely related sequences to remove PCR and sequencing errors. Alignment of CDR3 sequences to IMGT reference sequences was used to assign V, D and J gene segments. For a sequence to be retained, a match of at least six nucleotides was required to both a V gene segment and a J gene segment. A rearrangement counted as productive if the CDR3 had no stop codons and remained in frame with V and J, and every other rearrangement counted as non-productive. CDR3 was defined according to IMGT convention as the region running from the second conserved V-encoded cysteine to the conserved J-encoded phenylalanine. In an earlier analysis of 550 to 650 of the donors, sequences lacking an unambiguous match to a single V gene segment were excluded. In an earlier analysis of roughly 600 of the donors, a V segment was called functional when productive rearrangements were above 56.7%, and segregating when the standard deviation between donors exceeded 5%. A statistical classification framework was developed to diagnose cytomegalovirus status using the catalog of TCR beta chain sequences. V and J gene assignment, in a later analysis, came from comparing TCR nucleotide sequences with IMGT/GENE-DB human TR gene sequences. In a later analysis, CDR3 sequences and most-parsimonious VDJ recombination scenarios were assigned using the TCRdist pipeline. In a later analysis, each TCR beta chain was defined by its CDR3 amino acid sequence together with its V-gene family, and reads without a unique V-gene family were excluded. A later analysis removed nearly 600 highly shared, low-generation-probability nucleotide sequences to deal with suspected cross-contamination and a sequencing artifact. In a later analysis, a clonal expansion index for each public chain was calculated from normalized within-repertoire ranks of inferred template counts. In a later analysis, generation probabilities were computed with a VDJ recombination model fitted to out-of-frame rearrangements, and the resulting probabilities were checked against IGoR. In a later analysis, TCR-TCR, TCR-HLA and TCR-CMV co-occurrence was scored with hypergeometric tests, and a repertoire-size bias correction was applied to TCR pairs. To estimate false discovery rates, a later analysis permuted the HLA or CMV assignments 20 times. In a later analysis, co-occurring TCRs were grouped using DBSCAN, with TCRdist sequence similarity added in when clustering inside HLA-allele-positive subsets. Co-occurrence clustering excluded repertoires with fewer than 30,000 or more than 120,000 public chains, plus five with anomalous nucleotide sharing. Not all clones reach the TCRdb copy of this immuneACCESS table, which keeps in-frame sequences only. Checked studies attribute under half of the gap to unresolved V genes and leave the rest unexplained. V, J and clone size are taken as reported in that table, and D and trimming were inferred from the DNA itself. For this sample the table gives over 100,000 clones, of which 65% to 75% were detected only once. The leading ten clones occupy around 4.9% of the sample.

The cohort consisted of 650 to 700 healthy bone marrow donors. At the time of sampling, all cohort members were nominally healthy, though unrecorded immune exposures were likely present. The donor was CMV seropositive and belonged to the group of a few hundred seropositive cohort members. Each donor provided a peripheral blood sample, and peripheral blood mononuclear cells were used for TCR beta sequencing. Genomic DNA extraction from the blood cell samples was performed with the Qiagen DNeasy Blood Extraction Kit. For CDR1 and CDR2, the germline V gene lists SGHVT and SQSDAQ. Its CDR3 holds 17 amino acids, cysteine through phenylalanine. The read is trimmed to its CDR3 DNA, 51 bases read in frame from base 1. Germline trimming: 5 bases from V, 7 bases from J; junction bases outside gene matches: 14. On this clone itself: Its antigen is unknown. Qualities for individual bases were not recorded, and no much larger clone is one base off. This sample also contains other DNA sequences that code for the same CDR3.

The sequenced material came from PBMCs. The source of this sequence is a young man in good health and CMV-seropositive. The V and J genes are TRBV7-4 and TRBJ1-6; TRBD1 lines up with 7 middle nucleotides. CDR3 protein: CASSAYRGPAPNSPLHF. At the DNA level, the sequence is TGTGCCAGCAGCGCCTACAGGGGACCCGCTCCCAATTCACCCCTCCACTTT.